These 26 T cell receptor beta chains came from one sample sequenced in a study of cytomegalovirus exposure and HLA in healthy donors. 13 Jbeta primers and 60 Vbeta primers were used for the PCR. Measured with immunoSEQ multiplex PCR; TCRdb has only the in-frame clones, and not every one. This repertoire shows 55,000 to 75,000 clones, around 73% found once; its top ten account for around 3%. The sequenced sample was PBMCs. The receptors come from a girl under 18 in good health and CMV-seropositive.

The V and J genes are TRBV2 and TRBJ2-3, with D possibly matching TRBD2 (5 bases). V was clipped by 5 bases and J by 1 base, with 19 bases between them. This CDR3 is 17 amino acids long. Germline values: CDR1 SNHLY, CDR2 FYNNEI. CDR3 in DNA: TGTGCCAGCAGTCGCAGGTGGGATCGGGGTCGCACAGATACGCAGTATTTT. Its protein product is CASSRRWDRGRTDTQYF.

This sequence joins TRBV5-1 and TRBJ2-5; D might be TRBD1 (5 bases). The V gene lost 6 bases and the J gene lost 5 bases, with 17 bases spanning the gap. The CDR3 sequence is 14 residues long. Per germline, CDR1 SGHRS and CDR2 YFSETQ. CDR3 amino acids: CASKAQGLQETQYF. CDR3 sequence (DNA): TGCGCCAGCAAGGCCCAGGGTCTGCAGGAGACCCAGTACTTC.

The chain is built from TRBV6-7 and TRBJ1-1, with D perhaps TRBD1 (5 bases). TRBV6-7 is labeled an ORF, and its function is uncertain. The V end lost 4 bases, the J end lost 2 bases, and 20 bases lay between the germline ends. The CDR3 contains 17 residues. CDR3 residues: CASSFTTHMGGNTEAFF. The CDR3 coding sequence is TGTGCCAGCAGTTTCACAACCCACATGGGGGGTAACACTGAAGCTTTCTTT.

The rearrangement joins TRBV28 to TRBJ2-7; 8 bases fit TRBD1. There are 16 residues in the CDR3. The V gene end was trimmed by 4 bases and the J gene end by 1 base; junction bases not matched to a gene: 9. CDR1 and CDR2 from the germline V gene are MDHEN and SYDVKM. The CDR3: CASSSIRRDRSYEQYF. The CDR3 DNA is TGTGCCAGCAGTTCCATCCGCCGGGACAGGTCCTACGAGCAGTACTTC.

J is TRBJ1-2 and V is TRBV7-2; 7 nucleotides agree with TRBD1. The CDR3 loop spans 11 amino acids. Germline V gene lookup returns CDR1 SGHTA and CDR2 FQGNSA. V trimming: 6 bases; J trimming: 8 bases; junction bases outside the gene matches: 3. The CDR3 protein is CASSQGGGYTF. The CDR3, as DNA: TGTGCCAGCAGTCAGGGGGGCGGCTACACCTTC.

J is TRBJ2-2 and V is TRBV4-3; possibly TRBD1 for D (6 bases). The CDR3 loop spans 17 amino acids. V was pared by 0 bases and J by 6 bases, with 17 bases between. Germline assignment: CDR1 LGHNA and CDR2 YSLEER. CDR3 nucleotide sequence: TGCGCCAGCAGCCAAGATCATATTTTGGGGGCGGCCGGGGAGCTGTTTTTT. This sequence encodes CASSQDHILGAAGELFF.

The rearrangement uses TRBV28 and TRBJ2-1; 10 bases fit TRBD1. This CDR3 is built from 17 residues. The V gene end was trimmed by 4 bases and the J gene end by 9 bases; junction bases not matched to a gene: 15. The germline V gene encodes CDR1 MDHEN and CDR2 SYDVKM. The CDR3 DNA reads TGTGCCAGCAGTTCCCAGGGAGTCGGACAGGGGGGAAGTGAGCAGTTCTTC. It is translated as CASSSQGVGQGGSEQFF. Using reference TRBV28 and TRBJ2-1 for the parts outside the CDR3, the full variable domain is DVKVTQSSRYLVKRTGEKVFLECVQDMDHENMFWYRQDPGLGLRLIYFSYDVKMKEKGDIPEGYSVSREKKERFSLILESASTNQTSMYLCASSSQGVGQGGSEQFFGPGTRLTVL.

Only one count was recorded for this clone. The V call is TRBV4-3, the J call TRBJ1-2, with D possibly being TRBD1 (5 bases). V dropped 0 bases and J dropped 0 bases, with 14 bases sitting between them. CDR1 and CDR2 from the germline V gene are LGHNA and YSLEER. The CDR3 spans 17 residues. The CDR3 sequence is CASSQESWGVPNYGYTF. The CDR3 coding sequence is TGCGCCAGCAGCCAAGAATCCTGGGGGGTCCCTAACTATGGCTACACCTTC.

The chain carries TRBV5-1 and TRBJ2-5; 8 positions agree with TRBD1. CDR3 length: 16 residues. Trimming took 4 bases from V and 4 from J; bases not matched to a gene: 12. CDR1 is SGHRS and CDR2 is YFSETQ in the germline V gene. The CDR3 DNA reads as TGCGCCAGCAGCACCACAGGGGGTGCTTTACCAGAGACCCAGTACTTC. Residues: CASSTTGGALPETQYF.

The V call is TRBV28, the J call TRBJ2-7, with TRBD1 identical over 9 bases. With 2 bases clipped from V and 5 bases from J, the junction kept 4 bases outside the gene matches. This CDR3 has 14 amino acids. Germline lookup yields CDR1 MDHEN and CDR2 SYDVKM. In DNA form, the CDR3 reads TGTGCCAGCAGTTTAAGGGGACAGGGAGACGAGCAGTACTTC. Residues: CASSLRGQGDEQYF. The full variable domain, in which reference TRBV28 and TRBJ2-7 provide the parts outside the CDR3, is DVKVTQSSRYLVKRTGEKVFLECVQDMDHENMFWYRQDPGLGLRLIYFSYDVKMKEKGDIPEGYSVSREKKERFSLILESASTNQTSMYLCASSLRGQGDEQYFGPGTRLTVT.

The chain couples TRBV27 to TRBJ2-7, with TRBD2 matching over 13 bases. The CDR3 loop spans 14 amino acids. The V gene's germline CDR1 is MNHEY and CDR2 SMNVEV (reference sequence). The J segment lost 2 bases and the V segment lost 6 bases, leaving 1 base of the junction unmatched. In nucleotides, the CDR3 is TGTGCCAGCAGAGGACTAGCGGGAGCCTACGAGCAGTACTTC. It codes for CASRGLAGAYEQYF.

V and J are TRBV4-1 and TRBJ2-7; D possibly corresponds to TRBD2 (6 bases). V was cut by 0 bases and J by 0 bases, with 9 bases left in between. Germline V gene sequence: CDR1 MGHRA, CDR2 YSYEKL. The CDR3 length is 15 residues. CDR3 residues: CASSQEGDFSYEQYF. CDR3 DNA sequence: TGCGCCAGCAGCCAAGAGGGGGACTTCTCCTACGAGCAGTACTTC.

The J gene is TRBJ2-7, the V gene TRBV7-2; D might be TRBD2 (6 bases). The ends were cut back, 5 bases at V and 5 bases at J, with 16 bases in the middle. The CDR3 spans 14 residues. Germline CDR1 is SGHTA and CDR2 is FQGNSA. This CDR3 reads CASSPGTEGNEQYF. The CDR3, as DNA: TGTGCCAGCAGCCCCGGGACGGAGGGCAACGAGCAGTACTTC.

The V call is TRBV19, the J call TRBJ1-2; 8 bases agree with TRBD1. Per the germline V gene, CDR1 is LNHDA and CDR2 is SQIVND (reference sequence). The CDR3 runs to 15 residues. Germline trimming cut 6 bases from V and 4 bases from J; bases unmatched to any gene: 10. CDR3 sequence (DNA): TGTGCCAGTAGACAAACGGCGACAGGGGCCTATGGCTACACCTTC. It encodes CASRQTATGAYGYTF.

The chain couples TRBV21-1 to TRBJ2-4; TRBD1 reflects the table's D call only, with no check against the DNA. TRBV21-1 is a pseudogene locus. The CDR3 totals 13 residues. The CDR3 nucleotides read TGTGCCAGCAGCACTACAGGGGTAAAAAGGCGATACTTC. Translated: CASSTTGVKRRYF.

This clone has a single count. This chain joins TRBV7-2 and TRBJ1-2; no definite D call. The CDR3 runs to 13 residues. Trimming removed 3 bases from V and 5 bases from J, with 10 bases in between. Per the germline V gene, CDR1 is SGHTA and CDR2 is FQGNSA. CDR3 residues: CASSLPTVYGYTF. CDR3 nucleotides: TGTGCCAGCAGCTTGCCGACTGTTTATGGCTACACCTTC.

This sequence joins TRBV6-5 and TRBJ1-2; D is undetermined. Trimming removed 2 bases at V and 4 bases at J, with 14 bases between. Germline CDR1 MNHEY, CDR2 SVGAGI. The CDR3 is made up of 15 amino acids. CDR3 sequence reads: CASSYHLSLTYGYTF. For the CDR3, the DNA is TGTGCCAGCAGTTACCATCTCAGTTTAACCTATGGCTACACCTTC.

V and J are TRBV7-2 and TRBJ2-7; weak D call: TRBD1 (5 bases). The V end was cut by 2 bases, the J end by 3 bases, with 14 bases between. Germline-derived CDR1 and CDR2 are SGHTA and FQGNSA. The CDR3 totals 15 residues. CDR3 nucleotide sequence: TGTGCCAGCAGCTTAACCCCCAACAGGAACTACGAGCAGTACTTC. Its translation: CASSLTPNRNYEQYF.

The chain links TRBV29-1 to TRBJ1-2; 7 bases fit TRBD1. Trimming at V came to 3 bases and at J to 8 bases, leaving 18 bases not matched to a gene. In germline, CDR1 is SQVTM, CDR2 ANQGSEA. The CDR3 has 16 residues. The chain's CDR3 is CSVEGKRDSPQGGYTF. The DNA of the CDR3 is TGCAGCGTTGAGGGGAAACGGGACAGTCCCCAGGGGGGCTACACCTTC.

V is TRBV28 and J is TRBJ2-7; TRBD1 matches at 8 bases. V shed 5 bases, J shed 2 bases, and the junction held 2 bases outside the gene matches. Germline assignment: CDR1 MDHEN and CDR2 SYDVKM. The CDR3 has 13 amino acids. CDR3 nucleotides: TGTGCCAGCAGTCAGACAGGGGCCTACGAGCAGTACTTC. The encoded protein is CASSQTGAYEQYF.

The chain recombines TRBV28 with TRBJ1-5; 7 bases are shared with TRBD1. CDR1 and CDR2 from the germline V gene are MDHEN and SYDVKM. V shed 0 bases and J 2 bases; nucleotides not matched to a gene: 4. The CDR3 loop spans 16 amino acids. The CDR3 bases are TGTGCCAGCAGTTTATGGGCGCAGGGGGGCAATCAGCCCCAGCATTTT. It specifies CASSLWAQGGNQPQHF. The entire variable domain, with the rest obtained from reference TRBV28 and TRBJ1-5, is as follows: DVKVTQSSRYLVKRTGEKVFLECVQDMDHENMFWYRQDPGLGLRLIYFSYDVKMKEKGDIPEGYSVSREKKERFSLILESASTNQTSMYLCASSLWAQGGNQPQHFGDGTRLSIL.

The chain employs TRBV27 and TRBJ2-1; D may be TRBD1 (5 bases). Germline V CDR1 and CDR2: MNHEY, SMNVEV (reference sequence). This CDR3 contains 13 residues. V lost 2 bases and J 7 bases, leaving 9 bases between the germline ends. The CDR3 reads CASSLIWTNEQFF. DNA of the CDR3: TGTGCCAGCAGTTTAATCTGGACAAATGAGCAGTTCTTC.

The CDR3 DNA sequence: TGTGCCAGCAGTTTAGGAGGGGTGGGGGGCTACACCTTC. The encoded protein is CASSLGGVGGYTF. V and J are TRBV28 and TRBJ1-2; possible D gene TRBD1, 5 bases. Germline V CDR1 and CDR2: MDHEN, SYDVKM. The CDR3 loop spans 13 amino acids. V shed 2 bases and J shed 8 bases, with 12 bases lying between them.

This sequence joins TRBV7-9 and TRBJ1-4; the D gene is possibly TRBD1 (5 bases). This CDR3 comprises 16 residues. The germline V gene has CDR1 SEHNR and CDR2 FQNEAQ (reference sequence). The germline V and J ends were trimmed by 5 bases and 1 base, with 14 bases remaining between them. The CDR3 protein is CASSPRGTLTNEKLFF. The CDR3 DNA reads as TGTGCCAGCAGCCCAAGGGGCACTCTAACTAATGAAAAACTGTTTTTT.

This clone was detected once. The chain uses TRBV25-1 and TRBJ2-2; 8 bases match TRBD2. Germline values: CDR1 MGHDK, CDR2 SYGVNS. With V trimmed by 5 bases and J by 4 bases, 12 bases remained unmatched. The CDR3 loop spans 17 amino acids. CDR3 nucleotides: TGTGCCAGCAGTTCCCACCGGACTAGCTTCGGCACCGGGGAGCTGTTTTTT. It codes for CASSSHRTSFGTGELFF.

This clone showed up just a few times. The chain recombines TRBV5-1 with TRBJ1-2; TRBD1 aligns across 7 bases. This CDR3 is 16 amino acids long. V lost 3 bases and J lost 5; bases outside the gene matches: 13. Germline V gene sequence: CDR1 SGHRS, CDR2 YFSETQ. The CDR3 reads CASSYGDSPTRYGYTF. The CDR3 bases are TGCGCCAGCAGCTACGGGGACAGTCCAACTAGATATGGCTACACCTTC.